This passage covers 17 T cell receptor beta chains from one sample sequenced in a study of blood T cell repertoires in COVID-19. The data were produced by immunoSEQ multiplex PCR, yet TCRdb's version contains in-frame clones alone and is incomplete. In the table there are 190,000 or so clones, about 89% of which are singletons. Sample: peripheral blood. These receptors all stem from a man aged 40-55 years with active or convalescent COVID-19.

The chain is built from TRBV27 and TRBJ1-1; tentative D call: TRBD1 (6 bases). V was shortened by 0 bases and J by 11 bases, with 10 bases between the two germline ends. The CDR3 is made up of 12 amino acids. Germline V gene data show CDR1 as MNHEY and CDR2 as SMNVEV (reference sequence). The CDR3 DNA follows: TGTGCCAGCAGTTTATCGGGGGGGCTGGCTTTCTTT. This sequence encodes CASSLSGGLAFF.

The chain joins TRBV30 to TRBJ1-4; TRBD1 might be the D (5 bases). Germline V gene sequence: CDR1 GTSNPN, CDR2 SVGIG (reference sequence). The CDR3 runs 11 residues. Trimming removed 6 bases at V and 11 bases at J, with 13 bases between. The CDR3 sequence: CACAGSGKLFF. The CDR3 DNA is TGTGCCTGTGCGGGGTCAGGGAAACTGTTTTTT.

This clone was detected once. The rearrangement uses TRBV11-2 and TRBJ2-1; the match to TRBD2 covers 9 bases. Germline CDR1 SGHAT, CDR2 FQNNGV. After removal of 4 bases from V and 7 bases from J, the junction contained 8 bases not matched to a gene. This CDR3 has 15 residues. The CDR3: CASSSHWTSENEQFF. CDR3 nucleotides: TGTGCCAGCAGCTCCCATTGGACTAGCGAGAATGAGCAGTTCTTC.

The chain employs TRBV10-1 and TRBJ1-2, with 7 bases that match TRBD1. The V gene end was trimmed by 4 bases and the J gene end by 2 bases; junction bases not matched to a gene: 1. CDR3 length equals 13 residues. Germline values: CDR1 WNHNN, CDR2 SYGVQD (reference sequence). CDR3: CASSAGQNYGYTF. For the CDR3, the DNA is TGCGCCAGCAGTGCGGGACAGAACTATGGCTACACCTTC.

The J gene is TRBJ2-5, the V gene TRBV7-9; TRBD1 agrees at 10 bases. Germline CDR1 SEHNR, CDR2 FQNEAQ (reference sequence). The CDR3 totals 19 residues. With V trimmed by 4 bases and J by 5 bases, 19 bases remained unmatched. CDR3 bases: TGTGCCAGCAGCTGGCCCGGGGACAGGGGCAGGACGGAAGGGGAGACCCAGTACTTC. This sequence encodes CASSWPGDRGRTEGETQYF.

The rearrangement joins TRBV29-1 to TRBJ1-1; perhaps TRBD1 as D (5 bases). Germline loops: CDR1 SQVTM, CDR2 ANQGSEA. V lost 6 bases and J lost 3, with 8 bases in between. The CDR3 loop spans 11 amino acids. The CDR3 protein is CSVRGDTEAFF. The CDR3 region has the DNA TGCAGCGTGCGGGGGGACACTGAAGCTTTCTTT.

The chain employs TRBV7-3 and TRBJ2-2; no clear D gene. The CDR3 contains 16 residues. With 5 bases removed from V and 5 bases from J, the gap between germline ends came to 18 bases. The germline gives CDR1 SGHTA, CDR2 FQGTGA. This CDR3 is CASSPWAAPRTGELFF. The CDR3 DNA is TGTGCCAGCAGCCCCTGGGCAGCCCCTCGTACCGGGGAGCTGTTTTTT.

The rearrangement links TRBV29-1 to TRBJ2-3; tentatively, D is TRBD1 (5 bases). This CDR3 spans 15 amino acids. The V and J ends lost 2 bases and 3 bases respectively, with 15 bases between them. Germline V gene data show CDR1 as SQVTM and CDR2 as ANQGSEA. Here the CDR3 DNA reads TGCAGCGTTGAACGTCCTAGGGGCGGAACAGATACGCAGTATTTT. Protein: CSVERPRGGTDTQYF.

V usage is TRBV28 and J usage is TRBJ2-5; perhaps TRBD1 as D (6 bases). Germline V gene data show CDR1 as MDHEN and CDR2 as SYDVKM. The germline V and J ends were trimmed by 1 base and 4 bases, with 16 bases remaining between them. CDR3 length: 16 amino acids. DNA of the CDR3: TGTGCCAGCAGTTTATATGGGCAGGGGCGAGGAGAGACCCAGTACTTC. It translates to CASSLYGQGRGETQYF.

J is TRBJ2-7 and V is TRBV5-6; TRBD1 matches 12 bases. The junction had 17 bases not matched to a gene; V was cut back by 1 base and J by 9 bases. The CDR3 totals 18 residues. Germline V gene lookup returns CDR1 SGHDT and CDR2 YYEEEE. CDR3 residues: CASSLRILPGTGGSGQYF. CDR3 nucleotides: TGTGCCAGCAGCTTGCGAATACTTCCCGGGACAGGGGGCTCGGGGCAGTACTTC. The complete variable domain, with remaining parts taken from reference TRBV5-6 and TRBJ2-7, reads DAGVTQSPTHLIKTRGQQVTLRCSPKSGHDTVSWYQQALGQGPQFIFQYYEEEERQRGNFPDRFSGHQFPNYSSELNVNALLLGDSALYLCASSLRILPGTGGSGQYFGPGTRLTVT.

Remarks on this clone: Other DNA sequences within the sample encode an identical CDR3. The rearrangement links TRBV19 to TRBJ1-5; D is possibly TRBD1 (5 bases). The CDR3 is made up of 14 amino acids. V shed 4 bases and J shed 3 bases, with 10 bases lying between them. Germline CDR1 LNHDA, CDR2 SQIVND (reference sequence). The CDR3 reads CASSTTGPNQPQHF. The CDR3 DNA is TGTGCCAGTAGTACTACAGGCCCCAATCAGCCCCAGCATTTT.

The chain joins TRBV24-1 to TRBJ2-1, with TRBD1 identical over 10 bases. V was pared by 4 bases and J by 9 bases, with 11 bases of the junction left unmatched. CDR3 length: 16 amino acids. Germline CDR1 is KGHDR and CDR2 is SFDVKD. The CDR3 sequence is CATSDRQGATLREQFF. CDR3 nucleotide sequence: TGTGCCACCAGTGACCGACAGGGGGCGACCCTCCGTGAGCAGTTCTTC.

V usage is TRBV11-2 and J usage is TRBJ2-5; 9 nucleotides agree with TRBD2. The V gene end was trimmed by 2 bases and the J gene end by 5 bases; junction bases not matched to a gene: 9. This CDR3 has 16 residues. The germline gives CDR1 SGHAT, CDR2 FQNNGV. This CDR3 reads CASSLLIAGEWETQYF. DNA of the CDR3: TGTGCCAGCAGCTTATTAATAGCGGGGGAGTGGGAGACCCAGTACTTC.

V is TRBV13 and J is TRBJ1-3, with 7 bases aligning to TRBD1. The V gene end was trimmed by 0 bases and the J gene end by 3 bases; junction bases not matched to a gene: 8. The CDR3 has 17 amino acids. Germline V gene sequence: CDR1 PRHDT, CDR2 FYEKMQ (reference sequence). The DNA for the CDR3 is TGTGCCAGCAGCTTAGGAGGGGGCGCATTATTTGGAAACACCATATATTTT. It specifies CASSLGGGALFGNTIYF.

The chain uses TRBV5-4 and TRBJ2-7, with 7 positions matching TRBD1. CDR1 SGHNT and CDR2 YYREEE come from the germline V gene (reference sequence). This CDR3 comprises 13 residues. J was trimmed by 5 bases and V by 7 bases; bases with no gene match: 9. As DNA, the CDR3 is TGTGCCAGCGGACAACAGGGGATCCACGAGCAGTACTTC. Translation gives CASGQQGIHEQYF.

The chain joins TRBV9 to TRBJ1-1; 10 nucleotides agree with TRBD1. CDR1 and CDR2 (germline): SGDLS, YYNGEE. This CDR3 has 14 amino acids. With V trimmed by 3 bases and J by 11 bases, 10 bases remained unmatched. This CDR3 reads CASSAADRGGSAFF. The CDR3 DNA is TGTGCCAGCAGCGCCGCGGACAGGGGGGGTTCGGCTTTCTTT.

This clone was seen more than once but under ten times. Written as DNA, the CDR3 is TGTGCCAGCAGCCGCGGGACAGAGACCTACGAGCAGTACTTC. Amino acids: CASSRGTETYEQYF. The chain combines TRBV7-9 with TRBJ2-7, with D maybe TRBD1 (7 bases). Germline CDR1 is SEHNR and CDR2 is FQNEAQ (reference sequence). The CDR3 loop spans 14 amino acids. V was clipped by 5 bases and J by 2 bases, with 13 bases between them.